This is a list of T cell receptor beta chains from one sample in a study of cytomegalovirus exposure and HLA in healthy donors. The method was immunoSEQ multiplex PCR; TCRdb's version includes in-frame clones alone and lacks a portion of them. The sample gives roughly 300,000 clones, 85% to 90% of which show up once; roughly 0.93% is in the top ten. The material sequenced was PBMCs. Receptors were obtained from a young woman in good health and CMV-seronegative. The CDR3 runs from the conserved cysteine through the conserved F or W. D genes are given only for firm matches. Some rows mark clone size as missing; the rest say once, few, many or name a class of expanded clone.

abundance: NA
j_gene: TRBJ2-5
len: 16
v_gene: TRBV11-2
d_gene: TRBD1
CDR3aa: CASSPEGQGLGETQYF
CDR3nt: TGTGCCAGCAGCCCCGAGGGACAGGGGTTGGGAGAGACCCAGTACTTC

abundance: NA
j_gene: TRBJ2-7
len: 14
v_gene: TRBV4-2
d_gene: NA
CDR3aa: CASSQVGTSYEQYF
CDR3nt: TGTGCCAGCAGCCAAGTCGGGACATCCTACGAGCAGTACTTC

abundance: NA
j_gene: TRBJ1-1
len: 13
v_gene: TRBV6-4
d_gene: NA
CDR3aa: CASSDSPGGFAFF
CDR3nt: TGTGCCAGCAGTGACTCACCCGGGGGATTTGCTTTCTTT

abundance: NA
j_gene: TRBJ2-3
len: 15
v_gene: TRBV11-2
d_gene: TRBD2
CDR3aa: CASNTGLAGWGTQYF
CDR3nt: TGTGCCAGCAACACCGGACTAGCGGGATGGGGTACGCAGTATTTT

abundance: NA
j_gene: TRBJ2-5
len: 15
v_gene: TRBV7-2
d_gene: NA
CDR3aa: CASSEYRVARETQYF
CDR3nt: TGTGCCAGCAGCGAATACAGGGTAGCGAGAGAGACCCAGTACTTC

abundance: NA
j_gene: TRBJ1-5
len: 17
v_gene: TRBV27
d_gene: TRBD1
CDR3aa: CASSLFSKGADNQPQHF
CDR3nt: TGTGCCAGCAGTTTATTTAGTAAGGGGGCGGACAATCAGCCCCAGCATTTT

abundance: once
j_gene: TRBJ1-2
len: 14
v_gene: TRBV5-1
d_gene: TRBD1
CDR3aa: CASSGTGGLEGYTF
CDR3nt: TGCGCCAGCAGCGGTACAGGGGGACTGGAAGGCTACACCTTC

abundance: NA
j_gene: TRBJ1-5
len: 12
v_gene: TRBV12-5
d_gene: NA
CDR3aa: CASGFGSQPQHF
CDR3nt: TGTGCTAGTGGTTTTGGGAGTCAGCCCCAGCATTTT

abundance: NA
j_gene: TRBJ1-5
len: 15
v_gene: TRBV6-1
d_gene: TRBD1
CDR3aa: CASSGEGGAGQPQHF
CDR3nt: TGTGCCAGCAGTGGGGAAGGGGGCGCAGGTCAGCCCCAGCATTTT

abundance: few
j_gene: TRBJ1-5
len: 14
v_gene: TRBV28
d_gene: NA
CDR3aa: CASSPPRGNQPQHF
CDR3nt: TGTGCCAGCAGTCCCCCCAGGGGCAATCAGCCCCAGCATTTT

abundance: NA
j_gene: TRBJ2-2
len: 15
v_gene: TRBV12-5
d_gene: TRBD1
CDR3aa: CASGLGQGSTGELFF
CDR3nt: TGTGCTAGTGGTTTGGGACAGGGGAGCACCGGGGAGCTGTTTTTT

abundance: NA
j_gene: TRBJ1-2
len: 14
v_gene: TRBV28
d_gene: NA
CDR3aa: CASSFRGANYGYTF
CDR3nt: TGTGCCAGCAGTTTCCGGGGGGCGAACTATGGCTACACCTTC

abundance: NA
j_gene: TRBJ2-7
len: 14
v_gene: TRBV28
d_gene: TRBD2
CDR3aa: CASTRTSGNYEQYF
CDR3nt: TGTGCCAGCACCCGGACTAGCGGAAACTACGAGCAGTACTTC

abundance: NA
j_gene: TRBJ1-1
len: 13
v_gene: TRBV6-5
d_gene: NA
CDR3aa: CASSYSRNTEAFF
CDR3nt: TGTGCCAGCAGTTACAGTAGGAACACTGAAGCTTTCTTT

abundance: NA
j_gene: TRBJ2-3
len: 15
v_gene: TRBV5-1
d_gene: TRBD2
CDR3aa: CASSLAGVSPDTQYF
CDR3nt: TGCGCCAGCAGCTTAGCGGGAGTTTCTCCAGATACGCAGTATTTT

abundance: NA
j_gene: TRBJ2-3
len: 14
v_gene: TRBV27
d_gene: NA
CDR3aa: CATRRGGGTDTQYF
CDR3nt: TGTGCCACCAGAAGGGGGGGCGGCACAGATACGCAGTATTTT

abundance: NA
j_gene: TRBJ2-7
len: 14
v_gene: TRBV27
d_gene: NA
CDR3aa: CASSLTGSSYEQYF
CDR3nt: TGTGCCAGCAGTTTAACAGGTAGCTCCTACGAGCAGTACTTC

abundance: NA
j_gene: TRBJ1-2
len: 15
v_gene: TRBV15
d_gene: TRBD1
CDR3aa: CATSSPTTGDYGYTF
CDR3nt: TGTGCCACCAGCAGCCCCACTACAGGGGACTATGGCTACACCTTC

abundance: NA
j_gene: TRBJ2-7
len: 13
v_gene: TRBV11-2
d_gene: NA
CDR3aa: CASSLGPRYEQYF
CDR3nt: TGTGCCAGCAGCTTAGGCCCGCGGTACGAGCAGTACTTC

abundance: NA
j_gene: TRBJ2-1
len: 15
v_gene: TRBV19
d_gene: TRBD2
CDR3aa: CASSISTSLFDEQFF
CDR3nt: TGTGCCAGTAGTATTTCGACTAGCCTTTTCGATGAGCAGTTCTTC

abundance: NA
j_gene: TRBJ2-5
len: 14
v_gene: TRBV28
d_gene: NA
CDR3aa: CASSTTSWIETQYF
CDR3nt: TGTGCCAGCAGTACGACTAGTTGGATAGAGACCCAGTACTTC

abundance: NA
j_gene: TRBJ2-1
len: 13
v_gene: TRBV30
d_gene: TRBD1
CDR3aa: CAWAGTVYNEQFF
CDR3nt: TGTGCCTGGGCCGGGACAGTTTACAATGAGCAGTTCTTC

abundance: once
j_gene: TRBJ2-1
len: 13
v_gene: TRBV15
d_gene: TRBD1
CDR3aa: CATYDRGQNEQFF
CDR3nt: TGTGCCACCTATGACAGGGGGCAAAATGAGCAGTTCTTC

abundance: NA
j_gene: TRBJ1-5
len: 16
v_gene: TRBV2
d_gene: TRBD1
CDR3aa: CASSERGQYSNQPQHF
CDR3nt: TGTGCCAGCAGTGAAAGGGGACAGTATAGCAATCAGCCCCAGCATTTT

abundance: NA
j_gene: TRBJ1-1
len: 12
v_gene: TRBV10-2
d_gene: NA
CDR3aa: CASAQGNTEAFF
CDR3nt: TGCGCCTCCGCACAGGGGAACACTGAAGCTTTCTTT

abundance: NA
j_gene: TRBJ2-5
len: 15
v_gene: TRBV2
d_gene: TRBD2
CDR3aa: CASSQGLARQETQYF
CDR3nt: TGTGCCAGCAGCCAAGGACTAGCGCGACAAGAGACCCAGTACTTC

abundance: NA
j_gene: TRBJ2-7
len: 14
v_gene: TRBV28
d_gene: NA
CDR3aa: CASSLHVSNDEQYF
CDR3nt: TGTGCCAGCAGTCTGCACGTGAGTAACGACGAGCAGTACTTC

abundance: NA
j_gene: TRBJ1-4
len: 14
v_gene: TRBV28
d_gene: NA
CDR3aa: CASSLTSVNEKLFF
CDR3nt: TGTGCCAGCAGTTTAACAAGCGTCAACGAAAAACTGTTTTTT

abundance: NA
j_gene: TRBJ2-2
len: 13
v_gene: TRBV10-3
d_gene: NA
CDR3aa: CAISESSTGELFF
CDR3nt: TGTGCCATCAGTGAGTCGAGCACCGGGGAGCTGTTTTTT

abundance: once
j_gene: TRBJ1-4
len: 13
v_gene: TRBV28
d_gene: NA
CDR3aa: CASRGGLNEKLFF
CDR3nt: TGTGCCAGCAGGGGAGGTTTGAATGAAAAACTGTTTTTT

abundance: NA
j_gene: TRBJ2-7
len: 14
v_gene: TRBV9
d_gene: TRBD1
CDR3aa: CASATVRGRDEQYF
CDR3nt: TGTGCCAGCGCAACCGTCAGGGGGCGCGACGAGCAGTACTTC

abundance: few
j_gene: TRBJ2-2
len: 12
v_gene: TRBV14
d_gene: NA
CDR3aa: CASSQGGVELFF
CDR3nt: TGTGCCAGCAGCCAAGGGGGAGTGGAGCTGTTTTTT

abundance: NA
j_gene: TRBJ1-2
len: 18
v_gene: TRBV4-1
d_gene: TRBD1
CDR3aa: CASSQVGAGGVGGDGYTF
CDR3nt: TGCGCCAGCAGCCAAGTAGGAGCAGGGGGCGTCGGGGGAGATGGCTACACCTTC

abundance: NA
j_gene: TRBJ2-2
len: 20
v_gene: TRBV28
d_gene: TRBD2
CDR3aa: CASSPGLAGPDLLITGELFF
CDR3nt: TGTGCCAGCAGTCCCGGACTAGCGGGGCCCGATCTCCTTATCACCGGGGAGCTGTTTTTT

abundance: NA
j_gene: TRBJ1-3
len: 13
v_gene: TRBV28
d_gene: NA
CDR3aa: CASSLYSGNTIYF
CDR3nt: TGTGCCAGCAGCCTCTACTCTGGAAACACCATATATTTT

abundance: NA
j_gene: TRBJ2-7
len: 15
v_gene: TRBV28
d_gene: TRBD1
CDR3aa: CASLEGGDLPHEQYF
CDR3nt: TGTGCCAGCCTGGAAGGGGGCGACCTACCTCACGAGCAGTACTTC

abundance: NA
j_gene: TRBJ1-4
len: 13
v_gene: TRBV5-6
d_gene: NA
CDR3aa: CASSRTIAEKLFF
CDR3nt: TGTGCCAGCAGCAGAACAATAGCAGAAAAACTGTTTTTT

abundance: NA
j_gene: TRBJ1-5
len: 14
v_gene: TRBV28
d_gene: NA
CDR3aa: CASSLTQGGQPQHF
CDR3nt: TGTGCCAGCAGTCTAACCCAGGGAGGTCAGCCCCAGCATTTT

abundance: few
j_gene: TRBJ1-1
len: 12
v_gene: TRBV2
d_gene: NA
CDR3aa: CASSEKGIEAFF
CDR3nt: TGTGCCAGCAGTGAAAAGGGGATTGAAGCTTTCTTT

abundance: NA
j_gene: TRBJ1-5
len: 15
v_gene: TRBV19
d_gene: TRBD1
CDR3aa: CASSIGTGPDQPQHF
CDR3nt: TGTGCCAGTAGTATAGGGACAGGGCCAGATCAGCCCCAGCATTTT

abundance: NA
j_gene: TRBJ2-7
len: 12
v_gene: TRBV25-1
d_gene: NA
CDR3aa: CASTGDSYEQYF
CDR3nt: TGTGCCAGCACCGGGGATTCCTACGAGCAGTACTTC

abundance: NA
j_gene: TRBJ2-7
len: 14
v_gene: TRBV28
d_gene: TRBD2
CDR3aa: CASSLMGGVYEQYF
CDR3nt: TGTGCCAGCAGTTTGATGGGGGGGGTATACGAGCAGTACTTC

abundance: NA
j_gene: TRBJ2-3
len: 15
v_gene: TRBV11-2
d_gene: TRBD2
CDR3aa: CASSSYLAGMDTQYF
CDR3nt: TGTGCCAGCAGCTCATACCTAGCGGGAATGGATACGCAGTATTTT

abundance: once
j_gene: TRBJ2-2
len: 16
v_gene: TRBV5-6
d_gene: TRBD2
CDR3aa: CASSLSAGGQVGELFF
CDR3nt: TGTGCCAGCAGCTTGTCCGCGGGAGGGCAAGTCGGGGAGCTGTTTTTT

abundance: NA
j_gene: TRBJ1-2
len: 12
v_gene: TRBV9
d_gene: NA
CDR3aa: CASSSRGAGYTF
CDR3nt: TGTGCCAGCAGCTCACGTGGGGCTGGCTACACCTTC

abundance: once
j_gene: TRBJ2-1
len: 15
v_gene: TRBV5-6
d_gene: TRBD1
CDR3aa: CASSLLTYRGEEQFF
CDR3nt: TGTGCCAGCAGCTTACTCACATACAGGGGCGAAGAGCAGTTCTTC

abundance: NA
j_gene: TRBJ2-1
len: 15
v_gene: TRBV15
d_gene: TRBD2
CDR3aa: CATAIGLADIDEQFF
CDR3nt: TGTGCCACCGCTATCGGACTAGCAGATATTGATGAGCAGTTCTTC

abundance: NA
j_gene: TRBJ2-7
len: 15
v_gene: TRBV28
d_gene: TRBD2
CDR3aa: CASSRRTRLVYEQYF
CDR3nt: TGTGCCAGCAGTCGAAGGACTAGGCTCGTCTACGAGCAGTACTTC